This entry lists 13 T cell receptor beta chains sequenced from one sample in a study of cytomegalovirus exposure and HLA in healthy donors. Vbeta (60) and Jbeta (13) primers were used in the PCR. Profiled with immunoSEQ multiplex PCR; TCRdb holds only in-frame clones, not every one. The table records about 140,000 clones, more than 55% of them present only once. Sequenced material: PBMCs. Receptors originate from a woman aged 55-70 years in good health and CMV-seronegative.

V and J are TRBV5-7 and TRBJ2-7, with D possibly being TRBD1 (5 bases). TRBV5-7 is flagged as an ORF with uncertain function. Trimming shortened V by 7 bases and J by 0 bases, and 8 bases separated the two germline ends. The CDR3 contains 12 residues. CDR3 loop: CASPDSSYEQYF. In nucleotides, the CDR3 is TGTGCCAGCCCCGACAGCTCCTACGAGCAGTACTTC.

The chain has TRBV5-4 and TRBJ2-2; a possible D gene is TRBD2 (6 bases). The ends were cut back, 4 bases at V and 4 bases at J, with 14 bases in the middle. The germline gives CDR1 SGHNT, CDR2 YYREEE (reference sequence). This CDR3 has 15 residues. CDR3 loop: CASSVSAGSTGELFF. CDR3 nucleotide sequence: TGTGCCAGCAGCGTAAGTGCGGGAAGCACCGGGGAGCTGTTTTTT.

The chain recombines TRBV6-1 with TRBJ1-4, with D maybe TRBD1 (6 bases). Germline lookup yields CDR1 MNHNS and CDR2 SASEGT. V lost 6 bases and J lost 12, with 20 bases in between. This CDR3 spans 14 amino acids. Written as DNA, the CDR3 is TGTGCCAGCAGGCAGGACAGTGGGATTGGAGAACTGTTTTTT. The encoded protein is CASRQDSGIGELFF.

The CDR3 loop reads CSVGVAGGGETQYF. The CDR3, as DNA: TGCAGCGTTGGGGTAGCGGGAGGTGGAGAGACCCAGTACTTC. V is TRBV29-1 and J is TRBJ2-5; TRBD2 matches 10 bases. CDR3 length equals 14 residues. CDR1 is SQVTM and CDR2 is ANQGSEA in the germline V gene. Unmatched junction bases numbered 6, after V lost 4 bases and J lost 4 bases.

This clone came up a few times. This chain links TRBV4-1 with TRBJ2-1, with TRBD2 identical over 8 bases. The trim removed 5 bases at V and 6 bases at J, leaving 9 bases unmatched. CDR1 is MGHRA and CDR2 is YSYEKL in the germline V gene. The CDR3 runs 15 residues. This CDR3 reads CASSVSGVIRNEQFF. The CDR3 bases are TGCGCCAGCAGCGTTAGCGGGGTGATTCGCAATGAGCAGTTCTTC.

J is TRBJ2-7 and V is TRBV27; 8 bases are a match to TRBD1. Germline V CDR1 and CDR2: MNHEY, SMNVEV (reference sequence). The CDR3 has 14 residues. J gave up 4 bases and V 5 bases, and 7 bases lay outside the gene matches. CDR3 sequence reads: CASSPRTGKYEQYF. DNA of the CDR3: TGTGCCAGCAGTCCGAGGACAGGGAAGTACGAGCAGTACTTC.

CDR3 sequence reads: CASSPHDWVGQLENEKLFF. The CDR3 DNA sequence: TGTGCCAGCAGCCCTCACGATTGGGTGGGACAGTTGGAGAATGAAAAACTGTTTTTT. The gene calls are TRBV9 and TRBJ1-4; 7 nucleotides agree with TRBD1. CDR1 and CDR2 (germline): SGDLS, YYNGEE. The ends lost 4 bases at V and 5 bases at J; junction bases unmatched: 20. CDR3 length: 19 residues.

About this clone: Additional DNA sequences in this sample encode the identical CDR3. V is TRBV9 and J is TRBJ1-6, with D perhaps matching TRBD1 (5 bases). This CDR3 spans 14 amino acids. Trimming pared 1 base from V and 7 bases from J, leaving 9 bases between. Germline V CDR1 and CDR2: SGDLS, YYNGEE. The CDR3 nucleotides are TGTGCCAGCAGCGTAAGGGGTTTGAATTCACCCCTCCACTTT. It specifies CASSVRGLNSPLHF.

CDR3 protein: CASSFDRPTDYEQYF. The DNA for the CDR3 is TGTGCCAGCAGCTTCGACCGGCCGACAGACTACGAGCAGTACTTC. This rearrangement joins TRBV11-2 to TRBJ2-7; possibly TRBD1 for D (5 bases). CDR1 SGHAT and CDR2 FQNNGV come from the germline V gene. V lost 3 bases, J lost 3 bases, and 15 bases lay in between. CDR3 length equals 15 residues.

A single count supports this clone. CDR3 region: CASSPAGGGNQPQHF. For the CDR3, the DNA is TGTGCCAGCAGCCCAGCAGGTGGGGGGAATCAGCCCCAGCATTTT. The gene calls are TRBV4-2 and TRBJ1-5; D is possibly TRBD1 (5 bases). This CDR3 contains 15 residues. Germline V gene sequence: CDR1 LGHNA, CDR2 YNFKEQ. Between the trimmed V and J ends, which lost 4 bases and 4 bases, there was a span of 14 bases.

The rearrangement links TRBV5-1 to TRBJ2-1, with TRBD2 identical over 9 bases. Germline V CDR1 and CDR2: SGHRS, YFSETQ. Unmatched junction bases numbered 9, after V lost 2 bases and J lost 6 bases. The CDR3 covers 16 residues. The chain's CDR3 is CASSFSIAGVTNEQFF. CDR3 DNA: TGCGCCAGCAGCTTTTCGATAGCGGGGGTTACCAATGAGCAGTTCTTC.

V is TRBV11-1 and J is TRBJ2-4, with TRBD2 matching over 12 bases. This CDR3 comprises 15 residues. V lost 7 bases to trimming and J lost 5 bases; unmatched junction nucleotides: 6. Germline CDR1 SGHAT, CDR2 FQDESV (reference sequence). For the CDR3, the DNA is TGTGCCAGCACCCTAGCGGGGGGGAAGGAAAACATTCAGTACTTC. Translated: CASTLAGGKENIQYF.

This clone was counted a single time. The chain employs TRBV11-2 and TRBJ2-3; TRBD1 might be the D (6 bases). There are 15 residues in the CDR3. Trimming left V 5 bases short and J 4 bases short, with 16 bases between. CDR1 is SGHAT and CDR2 is FQNNGV in the germline V gene. Written as DNA, the CDR3 is TGTGCCAGCAGCCCGGGCCAGGGGCGGGCAGATACGCAGTATTTT. Its translation is CASSPGQGRADTQYF.